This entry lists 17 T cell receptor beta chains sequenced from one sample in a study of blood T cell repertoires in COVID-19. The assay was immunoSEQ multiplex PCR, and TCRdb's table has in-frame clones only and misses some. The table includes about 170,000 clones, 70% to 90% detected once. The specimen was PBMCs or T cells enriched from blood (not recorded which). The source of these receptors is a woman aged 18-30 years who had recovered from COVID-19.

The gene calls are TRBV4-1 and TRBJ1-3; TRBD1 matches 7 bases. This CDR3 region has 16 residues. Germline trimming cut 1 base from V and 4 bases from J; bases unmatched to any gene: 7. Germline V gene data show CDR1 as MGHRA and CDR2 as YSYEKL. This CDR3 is CASSQGAGGVGNTIYF. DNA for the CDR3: TGCGCCAGCAGCCAAGGGGCAGGGGGTGTCGGAAACACCATATATTTT.

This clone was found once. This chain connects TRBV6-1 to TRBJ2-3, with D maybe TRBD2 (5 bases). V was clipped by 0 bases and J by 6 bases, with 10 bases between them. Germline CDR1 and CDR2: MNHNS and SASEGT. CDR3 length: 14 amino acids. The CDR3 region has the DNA TGTGCCAGCAGTGAAGCGCGAGGCGGGGATACGCAGTATTTT. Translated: CASSEARGGDTQYF.

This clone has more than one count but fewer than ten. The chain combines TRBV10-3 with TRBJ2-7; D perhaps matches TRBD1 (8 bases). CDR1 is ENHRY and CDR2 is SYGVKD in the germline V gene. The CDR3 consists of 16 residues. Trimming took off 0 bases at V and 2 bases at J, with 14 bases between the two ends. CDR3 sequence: CAISESDRAGAYEQYF. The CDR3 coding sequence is TGTGCCATCAGTGAGTCGGACAGGGCGGGGGCCTACGAGCAGTACTTC.

The CDR3 spells CASTEGRGGELFF. CDR3 DNA: TGTGCTAGTACAGAGGGCCGGGGCGGGGAGCTGTTTTTT. The genes are TRBV12-5 and TRBJ2-2; possible D gene TRBD2, 5 bases. The CDR3 totals 13 residues. Germline lookup yields CDR1 LGHNT and CDR2 FRNRAP. The V end lost 8 bases, the J end lost 7 bases, and 14 bases lay between the germline ends.

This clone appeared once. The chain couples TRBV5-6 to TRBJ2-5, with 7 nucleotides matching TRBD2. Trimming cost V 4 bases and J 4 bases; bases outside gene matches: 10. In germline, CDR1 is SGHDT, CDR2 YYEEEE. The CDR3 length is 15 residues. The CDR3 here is CASSLGGGLGETQYF. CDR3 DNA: TGTGCCAGCAGCCTAGGCGGGGGACTTGGAGAGACCCAGTACTTC.

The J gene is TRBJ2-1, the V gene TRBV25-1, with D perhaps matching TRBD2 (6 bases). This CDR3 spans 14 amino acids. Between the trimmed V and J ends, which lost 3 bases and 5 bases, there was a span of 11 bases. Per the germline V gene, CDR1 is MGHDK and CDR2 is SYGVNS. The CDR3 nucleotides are TGTGCCAGCAGTGAGGCGGGAATAGACAATGAGCAGTTCTTC. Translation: CASSEAGIDNEQFF.

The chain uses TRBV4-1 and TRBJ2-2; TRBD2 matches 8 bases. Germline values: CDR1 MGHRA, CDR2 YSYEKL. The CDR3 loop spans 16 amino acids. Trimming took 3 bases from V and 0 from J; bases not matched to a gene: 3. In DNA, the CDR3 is TGCGCCAGCAGCCATGCGGGACTAGCGAACACCGGGGAGCTGTTTTTT. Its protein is CASSHAGLANTGELFF.

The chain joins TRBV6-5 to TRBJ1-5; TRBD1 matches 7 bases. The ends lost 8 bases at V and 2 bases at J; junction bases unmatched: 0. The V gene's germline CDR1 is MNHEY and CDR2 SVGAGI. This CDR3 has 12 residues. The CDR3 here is CASGTGNQPQHF. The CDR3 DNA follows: TGTGCCAGCGGGACAGGCAATCAGCCCCAGCATTTT.

CDR3 sequence (DNA): TGTGCCACCAGCACGACTAGCGGGGCCTACAATGAGCAGTTCTTC. Encoded protein: CATSTTSGAYNEQFF. V usage is TRBV15 and J usage is TRBJ2-1; 11 bases map to TRBD2. Germline V gives CDR1 LNHNV, CDR2 YYDKDF (reference sequence). The CDR3 covers 15 residues. Trimming removed 4 bases from V and 2 bases from J; junction bases left unmatched: 1.

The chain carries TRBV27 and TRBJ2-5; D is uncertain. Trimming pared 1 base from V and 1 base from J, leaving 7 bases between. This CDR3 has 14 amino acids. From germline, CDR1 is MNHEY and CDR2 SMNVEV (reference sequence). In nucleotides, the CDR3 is TGTGCCAGCAGTTTATTTGGCGGCCAAGAGACCCAGTACTTC. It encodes CASSLFGGQETQYF.

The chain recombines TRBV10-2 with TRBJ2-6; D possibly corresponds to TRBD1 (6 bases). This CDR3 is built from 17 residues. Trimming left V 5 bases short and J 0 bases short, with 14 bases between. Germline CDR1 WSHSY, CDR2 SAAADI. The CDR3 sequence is CASSLRGTSSGANVLTF. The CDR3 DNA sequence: TGCGCCAGCAGTCTCAGGGGCACCAGCTCTGGGGCCAACGTCCTGACTTTC.

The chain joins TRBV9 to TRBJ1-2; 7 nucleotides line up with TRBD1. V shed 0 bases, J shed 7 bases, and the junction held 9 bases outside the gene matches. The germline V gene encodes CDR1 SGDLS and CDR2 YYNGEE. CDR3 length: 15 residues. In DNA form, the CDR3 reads TGTGCCAGCAGCGTAGGAGGAGGGGGCTCAATTGGCTACACCTTC. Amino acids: CASSVGGGGSIGYTF.

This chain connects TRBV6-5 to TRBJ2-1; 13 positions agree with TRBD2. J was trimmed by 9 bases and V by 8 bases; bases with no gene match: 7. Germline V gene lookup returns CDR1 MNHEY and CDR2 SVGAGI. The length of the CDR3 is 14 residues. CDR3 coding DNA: TGTGCCAGCCTGACTAGCGGGAGGCCGGGTGAGCAGTTCTTC. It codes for CASLTSGRPGEQFF.

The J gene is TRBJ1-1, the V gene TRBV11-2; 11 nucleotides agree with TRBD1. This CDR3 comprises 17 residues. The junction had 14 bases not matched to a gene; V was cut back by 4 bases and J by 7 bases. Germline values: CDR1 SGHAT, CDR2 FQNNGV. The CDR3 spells CASSYRKGTGGGVEAFF. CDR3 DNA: TGTGCCAGCAGCTACCGGAAAGGGACAGGGGGAGGCGTTGAAGCTTTCTTT.

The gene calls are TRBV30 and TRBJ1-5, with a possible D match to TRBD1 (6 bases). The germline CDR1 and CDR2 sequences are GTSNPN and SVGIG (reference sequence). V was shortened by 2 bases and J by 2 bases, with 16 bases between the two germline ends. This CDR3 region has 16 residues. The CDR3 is CAWSQRGGVGNQPQHF. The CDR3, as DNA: TGTGCCTGGAGTCAAAGGGGGGGCGTGGGCAATCAGCCCCAGCATTTT.

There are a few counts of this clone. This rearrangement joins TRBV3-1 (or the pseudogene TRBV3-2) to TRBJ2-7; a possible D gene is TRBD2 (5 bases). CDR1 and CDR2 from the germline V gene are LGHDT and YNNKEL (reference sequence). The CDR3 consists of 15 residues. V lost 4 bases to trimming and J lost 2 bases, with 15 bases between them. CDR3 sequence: CASSRTVGSAYEQYF. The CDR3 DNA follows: TGTGCCAGCAGCCGCACGGTGGGTAGCGCCTACGAGCAGTACTTC.

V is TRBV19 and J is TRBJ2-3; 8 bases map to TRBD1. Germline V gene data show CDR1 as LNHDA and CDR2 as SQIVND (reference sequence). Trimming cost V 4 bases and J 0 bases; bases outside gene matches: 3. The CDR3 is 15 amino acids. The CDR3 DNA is TGTGCCAGTAGTACGGGACAGGCTAGCACAGATACGCAGTATTTT. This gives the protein CASSTGQASTDTQYF.